The present entry profiles one TCR beta chain with its context. Its antigen is currently unknown. These data are taken from a study of shared clonotypes between healthy human individuals. The assay used deep level. The repertoire was sequenced with immunoSEQ multiplex PCR; TCRdb's copy has only in-frame clones and lacks some. The sample contains a few million clones, over 85% of which appear only once. Findings and limits, study-wide: The sharing of approximately 5.1% of naive CD4 clonotypes was seen across a few donors. Estimated richness was generally greater in naive than memory subsets.

CDR3 length: 17 residues. The germline V gene encodes CDR1 MNHEY and CDR2 SMNVEV (reference sequence). V shed 5 bases and J 0 bases; nucleotides not matched to a gene: 6. This TCR derives from a man younger than 30 in good health. Sequenced input: naive CD4+ T cells sorted from blood. Subset noted: CD45RA+ positively selected. This chain links TRBV27 with TRBJ2-3; 12 bases are shared with TRBD2. Written as DNA, the CDR3 is TGTGCCAGCAGTAAGACTAGCGGGGGAATAAGCACAGATACGCAGTATTTT. Its protein product is CASSKTSGGISTDTQYF.